The clone carrying this TCR beta chain was counted a few times. This sample is part of a study of human T cells and chemical hapten exposure. TCRdb independently ran MiXCR on the RACE reads; one entry per CDR3 protein. This table holds roughly 180,000 distinct CDR3 sequences, about 20% found once. This sample's time point: patch test 1, 2 weeks after DPC sensitization. As to treatment: therapeutic diphenylcyclopropenone sensitization with weekly scalp DPC. Whole blood, unfractionated, served as the material for total RNA extraction. Trimming pared 3 bases from V and 0 bases from J, leaving 9 bases between. Looked up from germline, CDR1 is KGHSH and CDR2 is LQKENI. The CDR3 is made up of 15 amino acids.

The source was whole blood, collected in connection with sensitization to the hapten diphenylcyclopropenone (DPC). This rearrangement joins TRBV18 to TRBJ1-5; the D is unclear. The sequence derives from a woman between 50 and 59 years old with alopecia areata. Some clones in this sample may be carry-over from other donors' samples. The CDR3 spells CASSPLGDSNQPQHF. Written as DNA, the CDR3 is TGTGCCAGCTCACCCCTAGGAGATAGCAATCAGCCCCAGCATTTT.